This paragraph covers one TCR beta chain sequence. The antigen remains undetermined. The sample belongs to a study of CD8+ T cells in alopecia areata. There are 15 residues in the CDR3. CDR1 is MGHRA and CDR2 is YSYEKL in the germline V gene. The V and J ends lost 0 bases and 3 bases, in that order; junction bases with no gene match: 4. Overall study findings and caveats: For lesional scalp, especially alopecia totalis/universalis, clonality was higher than in normal scalp.

cDNA prepared by RNA extraction and subsequent reverse transcription served as the template for sequencing. The data were produced by immunoSEQ multiplex PCR, yet TCRdb's version contains in-frame clones alone and is incomplete. The sample records some 110,000 clones, over 60% being singletons. The clonotype originates from a human donor in good health. The sample comprised CD4+ T cells sorted from blood. The J gene is TRBJ1-2, the V gene TRBV4-1; 7 bases map to TRBD1. The CDR3 DNA reads TGCGCCAGCAGCCAAGATCTACAGGGGCACTATGGCTACACCTTC. Its protein product is CASSQDLQGHYGYTF.